What follows are 7 T cell receptor beta chains derived from one specimen sequenced in a study of blood T cell repertoires in COVID-19. Sequencing used immunoSEQ multiplex PCR; TCRdb keeps in-frame clones, though not all of them. This sample yields 150,000 or so clones, of which 87% are seen a single time; about 5% belongs to the top ten. Sequencing used peripheral blood. Source of these receptors: a human donor in a cohort sampled during active COVID-19.

This chain connects TRBV11-2 to TRBJ2-1; 9 nucleotides line up with TRBD2. The CDR3 runs 19 residues. Trimming cost V 5 bases and J 7 bases; bases outside gene matches: 21. The germline CDR1 and CDR2 sequences are SGHAT and FQNNGV. The CDR3 loop reads CASSPFLTLAGGPQNEQFF. The CDR3 DNA follows: TGTGCCAGCAGCCCGTTTCTAACCCTCGCGGGAGGGCCGCAGAATGAGCAGTTCTTC.

The CDR3 sequence is CASSHQAGATGELFF. The CDR3 DNA is TGCGCCAGCAGCCATCAGGCGGGGGCCACCGGGGAGCTGTTTTTT. The V gene is TRBV4-3, the J gene TRBJ2-2, with a weak D call TRBD2 (7 bases). The CDR3 extends over 15 amino acids. Per the germline V gene, CDR1 is LGHNA and CDR2 is YSLEER. Trimming took 3 bases from V and 4 from J, leaving 12 bases between them.

This chain uses TRBV12-3 or TRBV12-4 with TRBJ2-7; no definite D call. The V end lost 4 bases, the J end lost 6 bases, and 7 bases lay between the germline ends. This CDR3 contains 11 residues. CDR3 bases: TGTGCCAGCAGTTACTCGGGCGAGCAGTACTTC. It specifies CASSYSGEQYF.

The chain carries TRBV5-1 and TRBJ1-1; D unresolved. Germline-derived CDR1 and CDR2 are SGHRS and YFSETQ. Between the trimmed V and J ends, which lost 0 bases and 0 bases, there was a span of 9 bases. The CDR3 has 15 residues. As DNA, the CDR3 is TGCGCCAGCAGCTTGGTGGCAGACATGAACACTGAAGCTTTCTTT. Translated: CASSLVADMNTEAFF.

Here the CDR3 reads CASSVTGYNEQFF. Written as DNA, the CDR3 is TGTGCCAGCAGCGTGACAGGGTACAATGAGCAGTTCTTC. The chain employs TRBV2 and TRBJ2-1, with 7 positions matching TRBD1. Germline CDR1 SNHLY, CDR2 FYNNEI. CDR3 length equals 13 residues. Losses at the gene ends were 6 bases for V and 4 bases for J; bases not matched to a gene: 3.

In DNA form, the CDR3 reads TGTGCCAGCAGCGTAGAGGCCGCCCGAGACAGCCTTAATTCACCCCTCCACTTT. Translated: CASSVEAARDSLNSPLHF. The V and J genes are TRBV9 and TRBJ1-6; weak D call: TRBD1 (5 bases). V was trimmed by 0 bases and J by 6 bases, leaving 19 bases between them. Germline CDR1 reads SGDLS; CDR2 reads YYNGEE. CDR3 length equals 18 residues.

The CDR3 DNA sequence: TGCGCCAGCAGCCAAGATCTGGGGACAGGGGTTGGCACCGGGGAGCTGTTTTTT. Translated, it gives CASSQDLGTGVGTGELFF. This chain uses TRBV4-3 with TRBJ2-2; 10 positions agree with TRBD1. Germline V gene sequence: CDR1 LGHNA, CDR2 YSLEER. The CDR3 is 18 residues long. J was trimmed by 4 bases and V by 0 bases; bases with no gene match: 8.